This entry features one T cell receptor beta chain sequence. Its antigen is not identified. These data are taken from a study of cytomegalovirus exposure and HLA in healthy donors. On the study more broadly: A later analysis reported the same platform for the 100 to 150 validation repertoires and the roughly 700 first-cohort repertoires. General study findings and limits: The tendency of first-cohort TCR clusters to co-occur in the roughly 110 validation repertoires was the finding of a later analysis. Cytomegalovirus-associated status was assigned to approximately 160 TCR beta chains.

The donors were members of the approximately 130-subject validation cohort (separate from the approximately 650-subject first cohort). Sequencing was performed with immunoSEQ multiplex PCR; in TCRdb, only in-frame clones are kept and a portion is missing. The sample includes a few hundred thousand clones, 80% to 85% of them seen just once. Germline trimming cut 5 bases from V and 2 bases from J; bases unmatched to any gene: 8. Germline CDR1 and CDR2: SGHTA and FQGNSA. The CDR3 length is 17 residues. Sequences were obtained from PBMCs. This TCR derives from a woman between 25 and 40 years old in good health and CMV-seropositive. The chain employs TRBV7-2 and TRBJ2-2; 10 positions match TRBD2. CDR3 residues: CASSLTTSGKNTGELFF. CDR3 DNA sequence: TGTGCCAGCAGCCTCACCACTAGCGGGAAAAACACCGGGGAGCTGTTTTTT.